This T cell receptor (beta chain) was recorded in a study of post-analysis software for immune sequencing data. Findings of the study overall: Multiple sclerosis patients showed significantly lower normalized Chao1 diversity than controls did. Roughly five TRBV segments were significantly more frequent in patients than in controls. TRBV5-6, TRBV5-1 and TRBV20-1 were among these segments. When the samples were clustered directly with F measure, those that had been prepared in the same batch showed strong co-clustering.

Libraries were made from TCR beta cDNA, and they carried unique molecular identifiers. From the PCR reads, TCRdb called clonotypes with MiXCR, one entry per CDR3 protein. The sample carries fewer than 900,000 distinct CDR3 sequences, about 45% recorded once. Trimming took 2 bases from V and 0 from J, leaving 11 bases between them. The CDR3 totals 16 residues. For this clonotype: Its antigen is currently unknown.

The chain couples TRBV12-3 or TRBV12-4 to TRBJ1-3; no firm D call. The sequence was obtained from a girl aged 10 to 17 with multiple sclerosis. The specimen was blood. CDR3 protein: CASSLPRPVSGNTIYF. For the CDR3, the DNA is TGTGCCAGCAGTTTACCTCGTCCCGTCTCTGGAAACACCATATATTTT.